Presented here are 32 T cell receptor beta chains from one specimen sequenced in a study of CD8 T cells in ankylosing spondylitis. TCRdb redid the calling of the 5' RACE reads with MiXCR, one entry per CDR3 protein. The repertoire holds around 340,000 distinct CDR3 sequences, with approximately 22% as singletons. Sequenced material: blood, either unsorted or a sorted T cell fraction (not recorded which). The receptors derive from a male donor with ankylosing spondylitis or in good health (not recorded which).

The chain uses TRBV6-1 and TRBJ2-3; D might be TRBD2 (5 bases). The CDR3 extends over 16 amino acids. Germline V gives CDR1 MNHNS, CDR2 SASEGT. Trimming pared 5 bases from V and 3 bases from J, leaving 18 bases between. The CDR3 coding sequence is TGTGCCAGCAGTCCCCAACCCCCCGGGGTAACAGATACGCAGTATTTT. This codes for CASSPQPPGVTDTQYF.

The chain combines TRBV7-9 with TRBJ2-7, with D possibly being TRBD2 (6 bases). The CDR3 totals 16 residues. Trimming took off 5 bases at V and 3 bases at J, with 20 bases between the two ends. The germline gives CDR1 SEHNR, CDR2 FQNEAQ (reference sequence). The CDR3 DNA reads TGTGCCAGCAGCACGCTGGGGGAGGAGCTTGTCTACGAGCAGTACTTC. Amino acids: CASSTLGEELVYEQYF.

The chain combines TRBV28 with TRBJ2-2; TRBD2 aligns across 7 bases. The germline V gene encodes CDR1 MDHEN and CDR2 SYDVKM. V shed 6 bases, J shed 0 bases, and the junction held 10 bases outside the gene matches. The CDR3 loop spans 17 amino acids. CDR3 sequence: CASRGRGIIANTGELFF. The CDR3 DNA reads TGTGCCAGCAGGGGGAGGGGAATAATCGCGAACACCGGGGAGCTGTTTTTT.

This clonotype was recorded a few times. The CDR3 nucleotides are TGTGCCAGCAGTCATACTTCGGGACAGGGGAGGAATGAGCAGTTCTTC. This translates into CASSHTSGQGRNEQFF. This chain links TRBV11-2 with TRBJ2-1, with 10 bases that match TRBD1. CDR3 size: 16 residues. The V segment lost 6 bases and the J segment 7 bases; nucleotides outside the gene matches: 12. CDR1 is SGHAT, CDR2 FQNNGV, per germline.

The chain combines TRBV28 with TRBJ2-2; D not resolved. V was shortened by 5 bases and J by 2 bases, with 15 bases between the two germline ends. The CDR3 is 16 residues long. Per the germline V gene, CDR1 is MDHEN and CDR2 is SYDVKM. CDR3 DNA: TGTGCCAGCAGTCCCACCCTGGGGTTTAACACCGGGGAGCTGTTTTTT. Translating it yields CASSPTLGFNTGELFF. Full variable domain (rest looked up from reference TRBV28 and TRBJ2-2): DVKVTQSSRYLVKRTGEKVFLECVQDMDHENMFWYRQDPGLGLRLIYFSYDVKMKEKGDIPEGYSVSREKKERFSLILESASTNQTSMYLCASSPTLGFNTGELFFGEGSRLTVL.

The rearrangement joins TRBV23-1 to TRBJ2-3, with 10 positions matching TRBD2. TRBV23-1 is identified as an open reading frame with a role that is uncertain. The length of the CDR3 is 19 residues. With 0 bases clipped from V and 1 base from J, the junction kept 10 bases outside the gene matches. The CDR3 sequence is CASSQSPSGGLGCTDTQYF. The CDR3, as DNA: TGCGCCAGCAGTCAATCCCCTAGCGGGGGCCTCGGTTGCACAGATACGCAGTATTTT.

V usage is TRBV7-8 and J usage is TRBJ2-3; the match to TRBD2 covers 10 bases. CDR3 length: 15 residues. CDR1 SGHVS and CDR2 FQNEAQ come from the germline V gene. V lost 3 bases, J lost 5 bases, and 5 bases stayed unmatched. The CDR3 spells CASSFERGGGDTQYF. The CDR3 nucleotides are TGTGCCAGCAGCTTTGAGCGGGGGGGTGGAGATACGCAGTATTTT.

This clonotype was found a few times. The chain is built from TRBV2 and TRBJ2-7; TRBD2 is a possible D gene (5 bases). Germline V gene data show CDR1 as SNHLY and CDR2 as FYNNEI. Trimming cost V 7 bases and J 0 bases, with 13 bases left between them. The CDR3 loop spans 14 amino acids. The CDR3 region has the DNA TGTGCCAGCAAGGGAGACGGAGGCTCCTACGAGCAGTACTTC. Protein product: CASKGDGGSYEQYF.

This clonotype was detected only a few times. The gene calls are TRBV27 and TRBJ2-1; tentatively, D is TRBD1 (7 bases). V was clipped by 4 bases and J by 0 bases, with 16 bases between them. CDR1 and CDR2 (germline): MNHEY, SMNVEV (reference sequence). The CDR3 length is 17 residues. This CDR3 is CASSSSRGANSYNEQFF. CDR3 coding DNA: TGTGCCAGCAGTTCCTCCAGGGGGGCGAACTCCTACAATGAGCAGTTCTTC.

J is TRBJ2-3 and V is TRBV7-9; 8 bases line up with TRBD1. This CDR3 comprises 15 residues. The J segment lost 9 bases and the V segment lost 5 bases, leaving 13 bases of the junction unmatched. The V gene's germline CDR1 is SEHNR and CDR2 FQNEAQ (reference sequence). CDR3 region: CASSDGQGQDGTQYF. The CDR3 DNA is TGTGCCAGCAGCGATGGACAGGGCCAAGATGGGACGCAGTATTTT.

The V call is TRBV5-6, the J call TRBJ2-3; D perhaps matches TRBD1 (5 bases). Germline assignment: CDR1 SGHDT and CDR2 YYEEEE. Deletions cut 5 bases from V and 4 bases from J, with 20 bases between. The CDR3 has 16 residues. The CDR3 DNA reads as TGTGCCAGCAGTCCCCTCCTACAGGACCCGCCAGATACGCAGTATTTT. This encodes CASSPLLQDPPDTQYF.

This chain joins TRBV2 and TRBJ2-3; 10 nucleotides agree with TRBD2. CDR3 size: 16 residues. The V gene end was trimmed by 3 bases and the J gene end by 5 bases; junction bases not matched to a gene: 8. Per germline, CDR1 SNHLY and CDR2 FYNNEI. The CDR3 loop is CASSDSGLAPGDTQYF. In nucleotides, the CDR3 is TGTGCCAGCAGTGACTCGGGACTAGCGCCCGGAGATACGCAGTATTTT. Together with reference TRBV2 and TRBJ2-3, the CDR3 gives the full variable domain: EPEVTQTPSHQVTQMGQEVILRCVPISNHLYFYWYRQILGQKVEFLVSFYNNEISEKSEIFDDQFSVERPDGSNFTLKIRSTKLEDSAMYFCASSDSGLAPGDTQYFGPGTRLTVL.

The chain couples TRBV5-1 to TRBJ2-2; 11 bases map to TRBD1. V was pared by 3 bases and J by 6 bases, with 7 bases of the junction left unmatched. The CDR3 runs to 16 residues. The germline V gene has CDR1 SGHRS and CDR2 YFSETQ. The CDR3 nucleotides are TGCGCCAGCAGCTGGTTGCAGGGACAGGGGGCCGGGGAGCTGTTTTTT. Its protein is CASSWLQGQGAGELFF.

The CDR3 region is CASSTGTSVGGDEQFF. The CDR3 region has the DNA TGTGCCAGCAGCACCGGGACTAGCGTGGGGGGAGATGAGCAGTTCTTC. This chain joins TRBV5-6 and TRBJ2-1; 10 bases map to TRBD2. This CDR3 contains 16 residues. In germline, CDR1 is SGHDT, CDR2 YYEEEE. The junction had 12 bases not matched to a gene; V was cut back by 4 bases and J by 8 bases.

The rearrangement uses TRBV6-1 and TRBJ1-5; maybe TRBD1 (6 bases). Trimming removed 2 bases from V and 1 base from J, with 18 bases in between. The CDR3 sequence is 18 residues long. CDR1 and CDR2 from the germline V gene are MNHNS and SASEGT. This CDR3 is CASSESPFQGRSNQPQHF. DNA of the CDR3: TGTGCCAGCAGTGAATCCCCATTTCAGGGGAGGAGCAATCAGCCCCAGCATTTT.

In this sample, this clonotype turned up many times. The chain carries TRBV7-3 and TRBJ2-3; possibly TRBD2 for D (5 bases). V was shortened by 6 bases and J by 2 bases, with 12 bases between the two germline ends. This CDR3 is 14 amino acids long. Per germline, CDR1 SGHTA and CDR2 FQGTGA. The CDR3 sequence: CASSLSGSTDTQYF. CDR3 nucleotides: TGTGCCAGCAGTTTGTCGGGGTCCACAGATACGCAGTATTTT.

The genes are TRBV29-1 and TRBJ2-3, with D perhaps TRBD1 (6 bases). There are 14 residues in the CDR3. CDR1 and CDR2 (germline): SQVTM, ANQGSEA. Trimming pared 3 bases from V and 6 bases from J, leaving 16 bases between. CDR3 amino acids: CSVDRGGELDTQYF. The CDR3 DNA reads TGCAGCGTTGATCGTGGGGGCGAGTTGGATACGCAGTATTTT.

V and J are TRBV29-1 and TRBJ2-7; 7 nucleotides agree with TRBD1. V trimming: 6 bases; J trimming: 0 bases; junction bases outside the gene matches: 5. Germline V lookup: CDR1 SQVTM, CDR2 ANQGSEA. The CDR3 runs to 13 residues. For the CDR3, the DNA is TGCAGCGTCCTGGGACAGCGCTCCTACGAGCAGTACTTC. Protein: CSVLGQRSYEQYF.

This clonotype occurred a few times. The rearrangement joins TRBV12-5 to TRBJ2-5, with 10 positions matching TRBD1. Per germline, CDR1 LGHNT and CDR2 FRNRAP. The CDR3 length is 17 residues. Trimming removed 6 bases from V and 0 bases from J; junction bases left unmatched: 10. This chain's CDR3 is CASGPDRDRGYQETQYF. In nucleotides, the CDR3 is TGTGCTAGTGGCCCCGACCGGGACAGGGGATACCAAGAGACCCAGTACTTC.

This clonotype was detected only a few times. This chain links TRBV3-1 with TRBJ2-1; 11 nucleotides match TRBD2. CDR3 length: 19 residues. With V trimmed by 0 bases and J by 0 bases, 7 bases remained unmatched. CDR1 and CDR2 (germline): LGHDT, YNNKEL (reference sequence). In nucleotides, the CDR3 is TGTGCCAGCAGCCAAGAGGAACTAGCGGGGGCTAGCTCCTACAATGAGCAGTTCTTC. Translating it yields CASSQEELAGASSYNEQFF.

V usage is TRBV11-2 and J usage is TRBJ2-5; tentatively, D is TRBD1 or TRBD2 (5 bases each). Trimming shortened V by 2 bases and J by 4 bases, and 8 bases separated the two germline ends. CDR1 and CDR2 from the germline V gene are SGHAT and FQNNGV. The CDR3 consists of 13 residues. The CDR3 DNA reads as TGTGCCAGCAGCTTATCGGGGACAGAGACCCAGTACTTC. It specifies CASSLSGTETQYF.

The rearrangement uses TRBV6-1 and TRBJ2-7, with a weak D call TRBD1 (6 bases). The CDR3 is 14 amino acids. Germline V gene sequence: CDR1 MNHNS, CDR2 SASEGT. Trimming stripped 11 bases from V and 3 bases from J, with 20 bases between. CDR3 nucleotides: TGTGCCCCACAGCGGTGGGGGACACACTACGAGCAGTACTTC. It is translated as CAPQRWGTHYEQYF.

This sequence joins TRBV20-1 and TRBJ2-3; no reliable D call. This CDR3 contains 17 residues. Trimming stripped 0 bases from V and 6 bases from J, with 22 bases between. Germline V lookup: CDR1 DFQATT, CDR2 SNEGSKA (reference sequence). CDR3 sequence: CSARDPHPPGVEDTQYF. In DNA form, the CDR3 reads TGCAGTGCTAGAGATCCCCACCCCCCCGGCGTAGAGGATACGCAGTATTTT.

This sequence joins TRBV7-9 and TRBJ2-5; the match to TRBD1 covers 7 bases. The CDR3 length is 14 residues. Germline loops: CDR1 SEHNR, CDR2 FQNEAQ (reference sequence). Trimming cost V 2 bases and J 1 base; bases outside gene matches: 1. The chain's CDR3 is CASSLWDSQETQYF. DNA of the CDR3: TGTGCCAGCAGCTTATGGGACAGCCAAGAGACCCAGTACTTC. Looking up the rest from reference TRBV7-9 and TRBJ2-5 gives the full variable domain: DTGVSQNPRHKITKRGQNVTFRCDPISEHNRLYWYRQTLGQGPEFLTYFQNEAQLEKSRLLSDRFSAERPKGSFSTLEIQRTEQGDSAMYLCASSLWDSQETQYFGPGTRLLVL.

This clonotype was seen more than once but under ten times. V is TRBV3-1 and J is TRBJ2-7, with TRBD2 identical over 7 bases. The junction had 6 bases not matched to a gene; V was cut back by 3 bases and J by 1 base. The germline V gene has CDR1 LGHDT and CDR2 YNNKEL (reference sequence). The CDR3 has 15 amino acids. The CDR3 reads CASSQERELSYEQYF. CDR3 bases: TGTGCCAGCAGCCAGGAGCGGGAACTGTCCTACGAGCAGTACTTC.

At least ten counts were recorded for this clonotype. The chain recombines TRBV12-3 or TRBV12-4 with TRBJ2-3; 11 bases line up with TRBD1. The CDR3 runs 15 residues. V was pared by 8 bases and J by 5 bases, with 9 bases of the junction left unmatched. The CDR3 nucleotides read TGTGCCAGCTCCGGGACAGGGGGTTTTCTAGATACGCAGTATTTT. Translating gives CASSGTGGFLDTQYF.

This clonotype was detected a few times. The CDR3 DNA sequence: TGTGCCAGCAATCGGGGGGAACAAGAGACCCAGTACTTC. This sequence encodes CASNRGEQETQYF. This sequence joins TRBV7-9 and TRBJ2-5; the match to TRBD2 covers 7 bases. The CDR3 loop spans 13 amino acids. Germline CDR1 reads SEHNR; CDR2 reads FQNEAQ (reference sequence). With 7 bases clipped from V and 2 bases from J, the junction kept 4 bases outside the gene matches.

J is TRBJ2-1 and V is TRBV20-1; D remains unclear. This CDR3 spans 14 amino acids. Trimming pared 0 bases from V and 3 bases from J, leaving 9 bases between. Germline values: CDR1 DFQATT, CDR2 SNEGSKA (reference sequence). CDR3 nucleotides: TGCAGTGCTAGAGATAGAGAAATCTACAATGAGCAGTTCTTC. Its protein is CSARDREIYNEQFF.

This clonotype was detected many times. The gene calls are TRBV5-1 and TRBJ2-1; 15 positions match TRBD2. The germline V gene encodes CDR1 SGHRS and CDR2 YFSETQ. The CDR3 is made up of 17 amino acids. V was clipped by 4 bases and J by 2 bases; unmatched bases: 4. CDR3 region: CASSPWTSGGAYNEQFF. CDR3 nucleotide sequence: TGCGCCAGCAGCCCTTGGACTAGCGGGGGGGCCTACAATGAGCAGTTCTTC.

There are many counts of this clonotype. V gene TRBV27 combines with J gene TRBJ1-5; 8 positions agree with TRBD1. CDR1 MNHEY and CDR2 SMNVEV come from the germline V gene (reference sequence). V dropped 5 bases and J dropped 1; count of bases not matched to a gene: 4. There are 15 residues in the CDR3. The CDR3, as DNA: TGTGCCAGCAGTCTGGACAGGGCGAGCAATCAGCCCCAGCATTTT. It translates to CASSLDRASNQPQHF.

This chain uses TRBV4-2 with TRBJ2-7; D may be TRBD1 or TRBD2 (5 bases each). Germline loops: CDR1 LGHNA, CDR2 YNFKEQ. V was cut by 1 base and J by 0 bases, with 10 bases left in between. The CDR3 totals 15 residues. The DNA for the CDR3 is TGTGCCAGCAGCCAAGGGGGGTGGGGCTCCTACGAGCAGTACTTC. Protein sequence: CASSQGGWGSYEQYF.

Note on this clonotype: A read error may be the cause here, since a much bigger clone is one base away. The chain carries TRBV4-2 and TRBJ2-7, with a tentative D call TRBD1 (6 bases). The germline gives CDR1 LGHNA, CDR2 YNFKEQ. CDR3 length: 16 residues. The CDR3: CAISQDESRGSYEQYF. DNA of the CDR3: TGTGCCATCAGCCAAGATGAAAGCAGGGGCTCCTACGAGCAGTACTTC.